The 29 T cell receptor beta chains presented below share a single source sample, sequenced in a study of glioma-infiltrating T cells (dated by TCRdb to the mid-2010s). The sequencing machine was an Illumina MiSeq. TCR alpha and beta CDR3 regions were amplified with the iRepertoire nested amplicon-rescue multiplex PCR (arm-PCR) platform from RNA. The public reads were reprocessed in TCRdb via fastp at Q25 and MiXCR, keeping in-frame beta chains. Each entry merges the rows of one CDR3 protein and shows their most common DNA and genes. For this sample the table gives roughly 190,000 distinct CDR3 sequences, of which 25% to 35% were detected only once. The top ten clones comprise roughly a fifth of the sample. The sample consisted of glioma tissue, nonneoplastic brain tissue, or PBMCs (not recorded which). The receptors originated from a human donor with low-grade glioma or glioblastoma, undergoing nonglioma brain surgery, or in good health (not recorded which).

This clonotype has just a few counts. The chain employs TRBV4-2 and TRBJ2-5; a weak D match, TRBD1 (6 bases). Trimming removed 3 bases from V and 1 base from J, with 9 bases in between. Germline assignment: CDR1 LGHNA and CDR2 YNFKEQ. CDR3 length: 14 residues. The CDR3 sequence: CASSHGRGQETQYF. DNA for the CDR3: TGTGCCAGCAGCCACGGCAGGGGCCAAGAGACCCAGTACTTC.

This clonotype was counted at least ten times. The chain carries TRBV6-1 and TRBJ2-1; a weak D match, TRBD2 (5 bases). V gave up 9 bases and J gave up 6 bases, with 15 bases separating them. The germline CDR1 and CDR2 sequences are MNHNS and SASEGT. The CDR3 is made up of 13 amino acids. As DNA, the CDR3 is TGTGCCAGTATAGCGCCAAATGGCAATGAGCAGTTCTTC. Translated, it gives CASIAPNGNEQFF.

The chain couples TRBV6-5 to TRBJ2-3, with D maybe TRBD2 (5 bases). Germline values: CDR1 MNHEY, CDR2 SVGAGI. V was clipped by 5 bases and J by 2 bases, with 17 bases between them. This CDR3 is 16 amino acids long. The CDR3: CASSDPSRGNTDTQYF. CDR3 in DNA: TGTGCCAGCAGTGACCCGAGTAGAGGGAACACAGATACGCAGTATTTT.

This clonotype was seen ten or more times. In DNA, the CDR3 is TGCGCCAGCAGCCAAGACGGACTAGCGGGAGTGCGTAATGAGCAGTTCTTC. Residues: CASSQDGLAGVRNEQFF. The chain has TRBV4-1 and TRBJ2-1, with TRBD2 matching 13 bases. Looked up from germline, CDR1 is MGHRA and CDR2 is YSYEKL. CDR3 length: 17 amino acids. The trim removed 0 bases at V and 7 bases at J, leaving 6 bases unmatched.

This clonotype was picked up a small number of times. A read error may be the cause here, since a much bigger clone is one base away. The chain joins TRBV2 to TRBJ1-5; D call uncertain. The CDR3 runs 14 residues. The germline CDR1 and CDR2 sequences are SNHLY and FYNNEI. Trimming pared 7 bases from V and 7 bases from J, leaving 17 bases between. The CDR3 region has the DNA TGTGCCAGCACTGCGCTTGAGTCCGGGCAGCCCCAGCATTTT. Encoded protein: CASTALESGQPQHF.

This clonotype was observed a single time. A read error is possible here, since a much larger clone lies one base away. The gene calls are TRBV4-1 and TRBJ2-1; 8 nucleotides agree with TRBD2. CDR3 length equals 17 residues. Germline-derived CDR1 and CDR2 are MGHRA and YSYEKL. The J segment lost 0 bases and the V segment lost 0 bases, leaving 4 bases of the junction unmatched. CDR3 loop: CASSQDLAGISYNEQFF. CDR3 coding DNA: TGCGCCAGCAGCCAAGATTTAGCGGGGATCTCCTACAATGAGCAGTTCTTC.

The chain has TRBV5-4 and TRBJ2-5, with D perhaps being TRBD1 or TRBD2 (5 bases each). Trimming shortened V by 3 bases and J by 4 bases, and 16 bases separated the two germline ends. Per germline, CDR1 SGHNT and CDR2 YYREEE (reference sequence). The CDR3 is 15 amino acids. CDR3 DNA: TGTGCCAGCAGCTCGGGGCGTGGAATCGGAGAGACCCAGTACTTC. It yields the protein CASSSGRGIGETQYF. The whole variable domain, filled in from reference TRBV5-4 and TRBJ2-5, reads ETGVTQSPTHLIKTRGQQVTLRCSSQSGHNTVSWYQQALGQGPQFIFQYYREEENGRGNFPPRFSGLQFPNYSSELNVNALELDDSALYLCASSSGRGIGETQYFGPGTRLLVL.

With respect to this clonotype: A read error may account for a junction end that differs from germline. This chain connects TRBV27 to TRBJ2-3; perhaps TRBD1 as D (7 bases). The CDR3 is 13 residues long. Per the germline V gene, CDR1 is MNHEY and CDR2 is SMNVEV (reference sequence). The CDR3 DNA sequence: TGTGCCAGCAGAATGCAGGGGGGAGAGACCCAGTACTTT. Protein: CASRMQGGETQYF.

To note about this clonotype: Its ends do not fully match the called genes, so a read error is possible. The V gene is TRBV6-5, the J gene TRBJ1-1; D gene uncertain. The CDR3 is 14 residues long. The germline gives CDR1 MNHEY, CDR2 SVGAGI. The CDR3 coding sequence is TGTGCTAGCAGTTACAACATTCGGGTCACTGAAGCTCTCTTT. Amino acid sequence: CASSYNIRVTEALF.

Details on this clonotype: At one end, the junction sequence differs from germline, possibly due to a read error. The V and J genes are TRBV4-2 and TRBJ2-7; maybe TRBD2 (6 bases). This CDR3 comprises 14 residues. Per the germline V gene, CDR1 is LGHNA and CDR2 is YNFKEQ. Here the CDR3 DNA reads TGTGCCAGCAGCTTCTCAGCGGGCCACTACGAGCAGCACTTC. Encoded protein: CASSFSAGHYEQHF.

In the case of this clonotype: This clone may be a read error of a much larger clone one base away. The gene calls are TRBV7-9 and TRBJ2-5; possible D gene TRBD1, 6 bases. Germline V CDR1 and CDR2: SEHNR, FQNEAQ (reference sequence). This CDR3 is built from 12 residues. The CDR3 nucleotides are TGTGCCACCAGCAGGGGCGAAGATACCCAGTACTTC. This translates into CATSRGEDTQYF. Filled out from reference TRBV7-9 and TRBJ2-5, the complete variable domain reads DTGVSQNPRHKITKRGQNVTFRCDPISEHNRLYWYRQTLGQGPEFLTYFQNEAQLEKSRLLSDRFSAERPKGSFSTLEIQRTEQGDSAMYLCATSRGEDTQYFGPGTRLLVL.

This clonotype occurred many times. The gene calls are TRBV7-2 and TRBJ2-1, with 7 bases that match TRBD1. The V and J ends lost 8 bases and 6 bases, in that order; junction bases with no gene match: 7. Per the germline V gene, CDR1 is SGHTA and CDR2 is FQGNSA. The CDR3 covers 13 residues. The CDR3 coding sequence is TGTGCCAGCGACCAGGGGGTCCGCAATGAGCAGTTCTTC. Residues: CASDQGVRNEQFF.

This clonotype was detected ten times or more. This chain uses TRBV6-1 with TRBJ2-1; possible D gene TRBD1, 7 bases. The CDR3 loop spans 15 amino acids. In germline, CDR1 is MNHNS, CDR2 SASEGT. V was pared by 7 bases and J by 0 bases, with 13 bases between. The CDR3 spells CASTGGQSSYNEQFF. The CDR3 DNA is TGTGCCAGCACCGGGGGACAGAGCTCCTACAATGAGCAGTTCTTC.

As for this clonotype: Being one base from a much bigger clone, this may be a read error. The genes are TRBV6-5 and TRBJ2-7, with TRBD1 identical over 11 bases. V lost 2 bases to trimming and J lost 6 bases; unmatched junction nucleotides: 6. Per germline, CDR1 MNHEY and CDR2 SVGAGI. This CDR3 spans 15 amino acids. The CDR3 region is CASSYKQDRGPEQYF. As DNA, the CDR3 is TGTGCCAGCAGTTACAAGCAGGACAGGGGGCCCGAGCAGTACTTC.

This clonotype was recorded many times. The chain carries TRBV28 and TRBJ2-3, with D hard to call. Trimming took 4 bases from V and 0 from J, leaving 17 bases between them. The CDR3 runs to 17 residues. CDR1 and CDR2 from the germline V gene are MDHEN and SYDVKM. DNA of the CDR3: TGTGCCAGCAGTTCCCGCCCAGGAATAAAAAGCACAGATACGCAGTATTTT. Amino acid sequence: CASSSRPGIKSTDTQYF.

This clonotype was counted ten times or more. Relative to the germline gene, one junction end is altered; a read error may explain this. This chain links TRBV6-2 or TRBV6-3 with TRBJ2-1; tentative D call: TRBD2 (5 bases). CDR3 length: 15 residues. Germline-derived CDR1 and CDR2 are MNHEY and SVGEGT. The chain's CDR3 is CASSYRRVGFNQQFF. The CDR3 bases are TGTGCCAGCAGTTACCGGCGGGTGGGCTTCAATCAGCAGTTCTTC.

In regard to this clonotype: Possible read error: a much larger clone is one base away. V is TRBV19 and J is TRBJ2-3; 9 nucleotides line up with TRBD2. The CDR3 loop spans 16 amino acids. V lost 7 bases and J lost 1; bases outside the gene matches: 9. Germline V gives CDR1 LNHDA, CDR2 SQIVND (reference sequence). As DNA, the CDR3 is TGTGCCAGTAACCGTATAGCGGGAGTGGGCACAGATACGCAGTATTTT. It is translated as CASNRIAGVGTDTQYF.

Concerning this clonotype itself: Given a much more abundant clone one base away, this may be a read error. J is TRBJ1-4 and V is TRBV7-2; the D is unclear. CDR1 and CDR2 from the germline V gene are SGHTA and FQGNSA. V was shortened by 5 bases and J by 2 bases, with 15 bases between the two germline ends. This CDR3 comprises 16 residues. DNA for the CDR3: TGTGCCAGCAGCGAACGCCAGAGGCCCACTAATGAAAAACTGTTTTTT. The encoded protein is CASSERQRPTNEKLFF.

This clonotype has a count of ten or more. The genes are TRBV12-3 or TRBV12-4 and TRBJ2-1; the D is unclear. CDR3 length: 13 residues. V lost 6 bases and J 8 bases, leaving 14 bases between the germline ends. The CDR3 here is CASSLKWAHEQFF. The CDR3 DNA sequence: TGTGCCAGCAGCCTTAAGTGGGCCCATGAGCAGTTCTTC.

The count of this clonotype is one. The chain recombines TRBV9 with TRBJ2-2; the match to TRBD1 covers 10 bases. The CDR3 has 16 residues. J lost 7 bases, V lost 5 bases, and 11 bases had no gene match. Germline CDR1 is SGDLS and CDR2 is YYNGEE. CDR3 sequence reads: CASSSPRGQGIGELFF. For the CDR3, the DNA is TGTGCCAGCAGTTCTCCTAGGGGACAGGGGATCGGGGAGCTGTTTTTT. The full variable domain, completed using reference TRBV9 and TRBJ2-2, is DSGVTQTPKHLITATGQRVTLRCSPRSGDLSVYWYQQSLDQGLQFLIQYYNGEERAKGNILERFSAQQFPDLHSELNLSSLELGDSALYFCASSSPRGQGIGELFFGEGSRLTVL.

Ten or more counts support this clonotype. The chain is built from TRBV28 and TRBJ2-6; no reliable D call. The CDR3 length is 16 residues. V dropped 1 base and J dropped 0 bases, with 7 bases sitting between them. Germline CDR1 and CDR2: MDHEN and SYDVKM. CDR3 in amino acids: CASSLFLSSGANVLTF. The CDR3 DNA reads TGTGCCAGCAGTTTATTTCTGAGCTCTGGGGCCAACGTCCTGACTTTC.

This rearrangement joins TRBV12-3 or TRBV12-4 to TRBJ2-1, with 14 bases matching TRBD2. The CDR3 is 15 amino acids. V shed 5 bases and J 4 bases; nucleotides not matched to a gene: 1. CDR3 region: CASSGLAGGYNEQFF. The CDR3 region has the DNA TGTGCCAGCAGTGGACTAGCGGGAGGTTACAATGAGCAGTTCTTC.

This clonotype has only a few counts. This chain links TRBV29-1 with TRBJ2-3; 12 nucleotides match TRBD2. Per germline, CDR1 SQVTM and CDR2 ANQGSEA. With V trimmed by 7 bases and J by 8 bases, 16 bases remained unmatched. The CDR3 sequence is 16 residues long. The CDR3 DNA is TGCAGCGCCCATACCGGGACTAGCGGGTTTCCATCTACGCAGTATTTT. Translating gives CSAHTGTSGFPSTQYF.

This clonotype was seen once. A junction boundary mismatches the germline segment, possibly from a read error. The CDR3 DNA reads TGCAGCGTTGAAGATAGCGGGCTATACAATGGGCAGTTCTTC. Its translation: CSVEDSGLYNGQFF. The rearrangement joins TRBV29-1 to TRBJ2-1; 7 bases are shared with TRBD2. The CDR3 has 14 amino acids. Germline values: CDR1 SQVTM, CDR2 ANQGSEA.

This clonotype showed up many times. The chain couples TRBV4-3 to TRBJ1-2; D gene uncertain. This CDR3 comprises 13 residues. The germline V gene has CDR1 LGHNA and CDR2 YSLEER. The V end lost 0 bases, the J end lost 8 bases, and 10 bases lay between the germline ends. The CDR3 DNA follows: TGCGCCAGCAGCCAAGATAGCGGGGTCGGCTACACCTTC. Encoded protein: CASSQDSGVGYTF.

There are many counts of this clonotype. The chain is built from TRBV7-9 and TRBJ2-3; 9 bases align to TRBD2. The ends lost 3 bases at V and 5 bases at J; junction bases unmatched: 6. Germline assignment: CDR1 SEHNR and CDR2 FQNEAQ (reference sequence). The CDR3 consists of 15 residues. The CDR3 here is CASSFGLATRDTQYF. The CDR3 DNA sequence: TGTGCCAGCAGCTTCGGACTAGCGACAAGAGATACGCAGTATTTT.

This clonotype was seen ten or more times. This chain joins TRBV27 and TRBJ2-7; weak D call: TRBD2 (5 bases). The germline V gene has CDR1 MNHEY and CDR2 SMNVEV (reference sequence). V shed 5 bases and J shed 4 bases, with 18 bases lying between them. The CDR3 is 15 amino acids. In DNA, the CDR3 is TGTGCCAGCAGTGGACTTGAGGTCGGTGGTTACGAGCAGTACTTC. Its translation: CASSGLEVGGYEQYF.

As for this clonotype: A read error may produce the germline difference seen at one junction end. The V and J genes are TRBV20-1 and TRBJ2-7, with 7 positions matching TRBD1. Germline CDR1 and CDR2: DFQATT and SNEGSKA (reference sequence). The CDR3 is 15 amino acids. CDR3 nucleotides: TGCAGTGGTAGAGATCGACAGGGAAACTCCTACGAGCAGCACTTC. This encodes CSGRDRQGNSYEQHF.

Details on this clonotype: Since a much larger clone is just one base distant, this may be a read error. The chain uses TRBV7-9 and TRBJ1-1; D not certain. Germline CDR1 and CDR2: SEHNR and FQNEAQ (reference sequence). CDR3 length: 14 amino acids. The CDR3 is CASSLLVDHTEVFF. For the CDR3, the DNA is TGTGCCAGCAGCTTATTGGTAGACCACACTGAAGTTTTCTTT. The whole variable domain, filled in from reference TRBV7-9 and TRBJ1-1, reads DTGVSQNPRHKITKRGQNVTFRCDPISEHNRLYWYRQTLGQGPEFLTYFQNEAQLEKSRLLSDRFSAERPKGSFSTLEIQRTEQGDSAMYLCASSLLVDHTEVFFGQGTRLTVV.